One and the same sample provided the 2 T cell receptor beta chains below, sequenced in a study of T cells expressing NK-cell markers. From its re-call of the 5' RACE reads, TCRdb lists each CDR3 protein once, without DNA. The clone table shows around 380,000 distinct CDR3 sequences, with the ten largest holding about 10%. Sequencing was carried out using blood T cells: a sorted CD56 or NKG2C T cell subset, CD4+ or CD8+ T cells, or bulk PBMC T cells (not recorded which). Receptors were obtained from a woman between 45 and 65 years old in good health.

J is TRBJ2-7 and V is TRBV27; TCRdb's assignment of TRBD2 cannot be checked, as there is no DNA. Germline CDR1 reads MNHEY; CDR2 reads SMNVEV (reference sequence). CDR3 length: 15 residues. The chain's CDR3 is CASSLSTSGKIEQYF.

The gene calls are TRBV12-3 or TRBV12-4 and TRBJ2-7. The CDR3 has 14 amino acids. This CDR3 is CASSSNAPVDEQYF.